This TCR beta chain was identified in a study of long-term antiretroviral therapy in people with HIV. Survey level was the resolution at which the v3.0 immunoSEQ assay ran. Generated by immunoSEQ multiplex PCR, the TCRdb table keeps only in-frame clones and is missing some. The sample has roughly 12,000 clones, 75% to 85% seen once. This clone was seen a few times. Its antigen is not identified. General study findings and limits: With ART, diversity went up but was still lower than in transplant donor controls. It was observed that HIV repertoires exhibited narrower CDR3 length ranges than controls.

V lost 4 bases and J lost 6; bases outside the gene matches: 5. The CDR3 has 14 amino acids. Germline loops: CDR1 SSHAT, CDR2 FNYEAQ (reference sequence). This sample comprised unsorted PBMCs, obtained 3.4 years after starting antiretroviral therapy. V usage is TRBV7-7 and J usage is TRBJ2-7; 11 bases map to TRBD1. This TCR derives from a man aged 40-50 years with HIV. CDR3 nucleotides: TGTGCCAGCAGCTCCGGACAGGGGGCATTCGAGCAGTACTTC. Translated: CASSSGQGAFEQYF.